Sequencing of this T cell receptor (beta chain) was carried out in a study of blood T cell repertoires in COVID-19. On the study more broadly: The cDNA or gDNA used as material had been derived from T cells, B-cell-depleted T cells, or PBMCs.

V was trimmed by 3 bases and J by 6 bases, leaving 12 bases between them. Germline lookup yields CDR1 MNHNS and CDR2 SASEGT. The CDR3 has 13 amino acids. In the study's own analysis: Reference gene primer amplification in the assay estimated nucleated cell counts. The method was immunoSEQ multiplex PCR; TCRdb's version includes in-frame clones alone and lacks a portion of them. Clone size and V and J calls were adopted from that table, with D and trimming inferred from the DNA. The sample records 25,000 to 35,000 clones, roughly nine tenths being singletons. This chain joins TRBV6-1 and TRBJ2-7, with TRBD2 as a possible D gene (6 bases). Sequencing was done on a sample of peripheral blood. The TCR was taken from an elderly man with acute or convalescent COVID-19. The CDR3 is CASSDAGWSEQYF. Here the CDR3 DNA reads TGTGCCAGCAGTGATGCGGGATGGAGCGAGCAGTACTTC.